A single sample gave rise to the 13 T cell receptor beta chains below, sequenced in a study of cytomegalovirus exposure and HLA in healthy donors. With 60 Vbeta and 13 Jbeta primers, the PCR was carried out. Only in-frame clones appear in the TCRdb table, and some are missing; sequencing was by immunoSEQ multiplex PCR. The table includes tens of thousands of clones, approximately 80% detected once. The specimen sequenced was PBMCs. These receptors came from a middle-aged woman in good health and CMV-seronegative.

CDR3 DNA sequence: TGTGCCAGCAGCTTAAAGGGAGGTGGAAACACCATATATTTT. Encoded protein: CASSLKGGGNTIYF. This chain links TRBV5-4 with TRBJ1-3; no clear D gene. The CDR3 is made up of 14 amino acids. V lost 2 bases, J lost 3 bases, and 9 bases lay in between. The germline V gene encodes CDR1 SGHNT and CDR2 YYREEE (reference sequence).

The chain combines TRBV10-3 with TRBJ2-1, with D possibly being TRBD1 (8 bases). Germline V gene sequence: CDR1 ENHRY, CDR2 SYGVKD. This CDR3 contains 13 residues. Deletions cut 6 bases from V and 9 bases from J, with 15 bases between. CDR3 nucleotides: TGTGCCATCAGGAAGGACAGGGAGGGTGAGCAGTTCTTC. It specifies CAIRKDREGEQFF.

The gene calls are TRBV5-1 and TRBJ1-1; TRBD1 agrees at 9 bases. The CDR3 consists of 16 residues. J gave up 0 bases and V 0 bases, and 3 bases lay outside the gene matches. The germline V gene has CDR1 SGHRS and CDR2 YFSETQ. CDR3: CASSLGTGGLNTEAFF. The CDR3 coding sequence is TGCGCCAGCAGCTTGGGTACAGGGGGCCTGAACACTGAAGCTTTCTTT.

The chain carries TRBV6-5 and TRBJ2-7; D perhaps matches TRBD2 (6 bases). V lost 5 bases, J lost 2 bases, and 13 bases lay in between. CDR1 and CDR2 from the germline V gene are MNHEY and SVGAGI. This CDR3 is 14 amino acids long. CDR3 residues: CASSRGTATYEQYF. In nucleotides, the CDR3 is TGTGCCAGCAGTCGCGGGACGGCTACCTACGAGCAGTACTTC.

The V call is TRBV4-2, the J call TRBJ1-2, with a tentative D call TRBD1 (5 bases). The CDR3 is 13 amino acids. Trimming left V 0 bases short and J 7 bases short, with 9 bases between. Germline loops: CDR1 LGHNA, CDR2 YNFKEQ. The CDR3, as DNA: TGTGCCAGCAGCCAAGATCGGAGGGGTGGCTACACCTTC. This translates into CASSQDRRGGYTF.

In regard to this clone: The same CDR3 arises from other DNA sequences in this sample as well. This rearrangement joins TRBV2 to TRBJ2-1, with a possible D match to TRBD1 (6 bases). V was trimmed by 5 bases and J by 4 bases, leaving 9 bases between them. This CDR3 comprises 13 residues. From germline, CDR1 is SNHLY and CDR2 FYNNEI. CDR3 sequence: CASSRTEYNEQFF. CDR3 coding DNA: TGTGCCAGCAGTCGGACAGAGTACAATGAGCAGTTCTTC.

This rearrangement joins TRBV10-3 to TRBJ2-2; D is perhaps TRBD1 (5 bases). CDR1 and CDR2 from the germline V gene are ENHRY and SYGVKD. CDR3 length: 16 amino acids. V was clipped by 3 bases and J by 1 base, with 12 bases between them. Here the CDR3 reads CAISDNDQGNTGELFF. As DNA, the CDR3 is TGTGCCATCAGTGATAATGACCAGGGGAACACCGGGGAGCTGTTTTTT.

In its sample, this clone was seen once. This chain links TRBV5-4 with TRBJ2-7, with 10 bases matching TRBD2. There are 16 residues in the CDR3. Per the germline V gene, CDR1 is SGHNT and CDR2 is YYREEE (reference sequence). Unmatched junction bases numbered 10, after V lost 0 bases and J lost 7 bases. CDR3 DNA: TGTGCCAGCAGCTTGGCGAGAGCGGGAGGGCCGCGGGAGCAGTACTTC. It specifies CASSLARAGGPREQYF.

This clone was observed a handful of times. The chain combines TRBV28 with TRBJ1-1, with 8 bases fitting TRBD1. The ends lost 5 bases at V and 5 bases at J; junction bases unmatched: 7. Germline V gene data show CDR1 as MDHEN and CDR2 as SYDVKM. This CDR3 is 14 amino acids long. CDR3 DNA: TGTGCCAGCAGTGCACAGGGGGAGGGGACTGAAGCTTTCTTT. Its protein is CASSAQGEGTEAFF. The full variable domain, rest sourced from reference TRBV28 and TRBJ1-1, is DVKVTQSSRYLVKRTGEKVFLECVQDMDHENMFWYRQDPGLGLRLIYFSYDVKMKEKGDIPEGYSVSREKKERFSLILESASTNQTSMYLCASSAQGEGTEAFFGQGTRLTVV.

The CDR3 region is CASSGDSGTGELFF. The CDR3, as DNA: TGTGCCAGTTCTGGGGATAGCGGGACCGGGGAGCTGTTTTTT. The genes are TRBV28 and TRBJ2-2; 7 nucleotides align to TRBD2. This CDR3 has 14 amino acids. V lost 9 bases, J lost 5 bases, and 9 bases stayed unmatched. Germline CDR1 MDHEN, CDR2 SYDVKM.

The chain's CDR3 is CAIRDYKSSTDTQYF. The CDR3 DNA reads as TGTGCCATACGGGACTACAAGTCTAGCACAGATACGCAGTATTTT. The rearrangement joins TRBV10-3 to TRBJ2-3, with 7 positions matching TRBD2. The germline gives CDR1 ENHRY, CDR2 SYGVKD. The CDR3 length is 15 residues. Trimming took 9 bases from V and 0 from J; bases not matched to a gene: 9.

The chain combines TRBV9 with TRBJ2-2; D possibly corresponds to TRBD1 (5 bases). Germline V gene lookup returns CDR1 SGDLS and CDR2 YYNGEE. V shed 0 bases and J shed 6 bases, with 15 bases lying between them. The CDR3 consists of 16 residues. CDR3 sequence reads: CASSVGRTPAPGELFF. The CDR3 nucleotides read TGTGCCAGCAGCGTAGGTAGGACACCCGCCCCCGGGGAGCTGTTTTTT. The full variable domain, its missing parts supplied by reference TRBV9 and TRBJ2-2, is DSGVTQTPKHLITATGQRVTLRCSPRSGDLSVYWYQQSLDQGLQFLIQYYNGEERAKGNILERFSAQQFPDLHSELNLSSLELGDSALYFCASSVGRTPAPGELFFGEGSRLTVL.

The chain combines TRBV14 with TRBJ1-2; 11 bases match TRBD1. The CDR3 runs to 14 residues. Per the germline V gene, CDR1 is SGHDN and CDR2 is FVKESK. V gave up 3 bases and J gave up 8 bases; unmatched junction bases: 5. The CDR3 reads CASSQDRGLRGYTF. CDR3 DNA sequence: TGTGCCAGCAGCCAGGACAGGGGGCTCAGGGGCTACACCTTC.